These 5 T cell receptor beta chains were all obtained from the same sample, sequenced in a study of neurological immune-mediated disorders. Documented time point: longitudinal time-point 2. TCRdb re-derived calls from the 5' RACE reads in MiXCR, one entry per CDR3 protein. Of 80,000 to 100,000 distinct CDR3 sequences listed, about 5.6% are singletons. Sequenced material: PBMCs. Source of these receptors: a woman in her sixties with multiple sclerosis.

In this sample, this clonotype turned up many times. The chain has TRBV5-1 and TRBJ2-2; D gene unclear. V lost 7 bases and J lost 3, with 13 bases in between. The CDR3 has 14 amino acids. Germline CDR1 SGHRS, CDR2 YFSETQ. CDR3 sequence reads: CASDPGRDTGELFF. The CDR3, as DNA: TGCGCCAGCGACCCCGGACGGGACACCGGGGAGCTGTTTTTT.

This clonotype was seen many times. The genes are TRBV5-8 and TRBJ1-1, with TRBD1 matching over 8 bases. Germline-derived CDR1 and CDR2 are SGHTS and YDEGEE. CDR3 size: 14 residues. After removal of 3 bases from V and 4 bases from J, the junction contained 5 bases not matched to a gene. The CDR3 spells CASSSDRAGTEAFF. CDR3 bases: TGTGCCAGCAGCTCGGACAGGGCTGGCACTGAAGCTTTCTTT. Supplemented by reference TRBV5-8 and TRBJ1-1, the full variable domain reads EAGVTQSPTHLIKTRGQQATLRCSPISGHTSVYWYQQALGLGLQFLLWYDEGEERNRGNFPPRFSGRQFPNYSSELNVNALELEDSALYLCASSSDRAGTEAFFGQGTRLTVV.

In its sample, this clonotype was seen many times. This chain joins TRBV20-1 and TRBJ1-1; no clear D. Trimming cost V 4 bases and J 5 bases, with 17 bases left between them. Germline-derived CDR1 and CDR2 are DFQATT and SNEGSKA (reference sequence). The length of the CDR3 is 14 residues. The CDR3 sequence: CSATTGVGSTEAFF. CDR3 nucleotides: TGCAGTGCTACGACGGGTGTGGGTTCGACTGAAGCTTTCTTT.

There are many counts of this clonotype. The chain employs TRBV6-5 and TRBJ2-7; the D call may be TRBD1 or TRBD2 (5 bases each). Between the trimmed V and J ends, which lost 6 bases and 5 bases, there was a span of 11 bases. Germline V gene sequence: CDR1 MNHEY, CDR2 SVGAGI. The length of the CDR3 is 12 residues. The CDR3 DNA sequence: TGTGCCAGCAGCCCGGGACGGCACGAGCAGTACTTC. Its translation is CASSPGRHEQYF.

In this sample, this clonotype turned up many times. This CDR3 reads CASSQGPFGELFF. The CDR3 DNA is TGCGCCAGCAGCCAAGGCCCGTTCGGGGAGCTGTTTTTT. This chain links TRBV4-1 with TRBJ2-2; D is unclear. This CDR3 comprises 13 residues. Trimming cost V 1 base and J 7 bases, with 7 bases left between them. Germline loops: CDR1 MGHRA, CDR2 YSYEKL.